This TCR beta chain was recovered during a study of T cells in localized non-small cell lung cancer. Study-level findings and limits: Higher adjacent-lung clonality was associated with shorter survival. Because researchers sequenced only one region of the tumor, heterogeneity is still possible. Highest T cell clonality was seen in uninvolved adjacent lung, surpassing that measured in tumor. Adjacent lung had a median roughly 50 of the 100 largest tumor clones.

Deletions cut 5 bases from V and 0 bases from J, with 12 bases between. The germline V gene encodes CDR1 SGDLS and CDR2 YYNGEE. CDR3 length: 15 residues. Only in-frame clones appear in the TCRdb table, and some are missing; sequencing was by immunoSEQ multiplex PCR. The data show 1,500 to 2,000 clones, with 35% to 40% seen just once and 37% held by the top ten. This clone turned up a few times. The antigen is not known. The specimen comprised lung tumor tissue, sampled before any cancer treatment. V usage is TRBV9 and J usage is TRBJ1-5; D not resolved. The receptor was isolated from a woman between 35 and 75 years old with stage II lung adenocarcinoma. The DNA for the CDR3 is TGTGCCAGCAGATTCGGGAGCAATAGCAATCAGCCCCAGCATTTT. Residues: CASRFGSNSNQPQHF.